Detailed here is one TCR beta chain. The data stem from a study of blood T cell repertoires in COVID-19. Clones were sequenced by immunoSEQ multiplex PCR, and TCRdb holds only the in-frame ones, with some missing. The sample gives some 200,000 clones, roughly 80% of which show up once; 1.3% is in the top ten. Between the trimmed V and J ends, which lost 8 bases and 0 bases, there was a span of 13 bases. The germline V gene has CDR1 SGHAT and CDR2 FQDESV (reference sequence). The CDR3 has 14 amino acids. Material for sequencing was PBMCs or T cells enriched from blood (not recorded which). J is TRBJ1-1 and V is TRBV11-1; the D is unclear. This sequence originates from a woman in her thirties or forties with acute COVID-19. The CDR3 loop reads CASSRASVNTEAFF. The CDR3 DNA sequence: TGTGCCAGCTCGAGGGCATCGGTGAACACTGAAGCTTTCTTT.